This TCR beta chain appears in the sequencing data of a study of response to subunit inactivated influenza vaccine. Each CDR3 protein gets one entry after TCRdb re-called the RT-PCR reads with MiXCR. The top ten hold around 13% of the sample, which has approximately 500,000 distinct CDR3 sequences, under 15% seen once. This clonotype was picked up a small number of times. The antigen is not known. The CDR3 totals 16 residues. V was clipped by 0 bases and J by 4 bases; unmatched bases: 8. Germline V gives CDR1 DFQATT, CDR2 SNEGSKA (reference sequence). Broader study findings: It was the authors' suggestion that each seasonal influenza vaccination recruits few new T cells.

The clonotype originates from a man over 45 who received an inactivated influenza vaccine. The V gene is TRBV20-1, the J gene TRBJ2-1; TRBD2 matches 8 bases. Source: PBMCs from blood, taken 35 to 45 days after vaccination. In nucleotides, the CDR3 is TGCAGTGCTAGAGATGAGTCGGGAGGGCAGTACAATGAGCAGTTCTTC. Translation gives CSARDESGGQYNEQFF.